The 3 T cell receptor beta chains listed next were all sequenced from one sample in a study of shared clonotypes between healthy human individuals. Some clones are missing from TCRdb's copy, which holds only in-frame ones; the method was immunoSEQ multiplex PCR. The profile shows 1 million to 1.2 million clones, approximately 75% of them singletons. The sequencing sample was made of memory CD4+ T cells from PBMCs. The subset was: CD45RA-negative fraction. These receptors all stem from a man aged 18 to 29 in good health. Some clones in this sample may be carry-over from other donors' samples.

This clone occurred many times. The CDR3 reads CASAGLAGGEQYF. The CDR3 nucleotides are TGTGCCAGTGCGGGACTAGCGGGAGGCGAGCAGTACTTC. The chain combines TRBV19 with TRBJ2-7, with 15 bases aligning to TRBD2. Germline CDR1 LNHDA, CDR2 SQIVND (reference sequence). Trimming at V came to 8 bases and at J to 6 bases, leaving 2 bases not matched to a gene. This CDR3 has 13 amino acids.

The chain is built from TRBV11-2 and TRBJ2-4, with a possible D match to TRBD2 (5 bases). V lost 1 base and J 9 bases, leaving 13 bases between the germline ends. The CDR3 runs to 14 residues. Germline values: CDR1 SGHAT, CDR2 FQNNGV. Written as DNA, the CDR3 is TGTGCCAGCAGCTTAGCTCGGGGAGAGGGCATTCAGTACTTC. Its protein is CASSLARGEGIQYF.

The CDR3 DNA follows: TGTGCCAGCAGCCAGGGGGGACACAGAAATGAAAAACTGTTTTTT. Translation gives CASSQGGHRNEKLFF. The chain uses TRBV6-6 and TRBJ1-4; TRBD1 agrees at 7 bases. This CDR3 has 15 amino acids. Germline CDR1 MNHNY, CDR2 SVGAGI (reference sequence). V dropped 6 bases and J dropped 5; count of bases not matched to a gene: 9.